The entry that follows covers one T cell receptor beta chain sequence. Its antigen is currently unknown. After removal of 4 bases from V and 0 bases from J, the junction contained 6 bases not matched to a gene. Germline lookup yields CDR1 SGHDN and CDR2 FVKESK. This CDR3 contains 15 residues. Assay: immunoSEQ multiplex PCR; the TCRdb copy retains only in-frame clones and omits some. Here the sample spans about 270,000 clones, 80% to 90% being singletons. The data were obtained in a study of cytomegalovirus exposure and HLA in healthy donors. General study findings and limits: For most TCR sequences rarity was the rule, although some public TCRs occurred in many donors.

The sequencing sample was made of PBMCs. This chain connects TRBV14 to TRBJ2-7; 7 bases match TRBD1. This TCR derives from a woman aged 18-29 years in good health and CMV-seronegative. The CDR3 loop is CASSPWDSSSYEQYF. In nucleotides, the CDR3 is TGTGCCAGCAGCCCCTGGGACAGTAGCTCCTACGAGCAGTACTTC.